A single sample is the source of the 4 T cell receptor beta chains below, sequenced in a study of cytomegalovirus exposure and HLA in healthy donors. Primers: 60 Vbeta forward and 13 Jbeta reverse. TCRdb's table, derived via immunoSEQ multiplex PCR, lists solely in-frame clones and lacks some. Of 85,000 to 110,000 clones detected, more than 65% appear once; the ten largest clones hold about a tenth. Sequenced sample: PBMCs. All receptors come from a woman between 18 and 29 years old in good health and CMV-seropositive.

The chain has TRBV27 and TRBJ2-3; tentative D call: TRBD2 (5 bases). This CDR3 is 13 amino acids long. V lost 5 bases, J lost 4 bases, and 10 bases lay in between. The germline gives CDR1 MNHEY, CDR2 SMNVEV (reference sequence). The chain's CDR3 is CASSKRGSDTQYF. The DNA for the CDR3 is TGTGCCAGCAGTAAACGGGGATCAGATACGCAGTATTTT.

The gene calls are TRBV7-2 and TRBJ2-7, with TRBD1 as a possible D gene (6 bases). Germline CDR1 reads SGHTA; CDR2 reads FQGNSA. This CDR3 contains 14 residues. Trimming left V 5 bases short and J 8 bases short, with 19 bases between. The CDR3 here is CASSPRSGELKQYF. DNA of the CDR3: TGTGCCAGCAGCCCACGGTCAGGGGAACTCAAGCAGTACTTC.

In this sample, this clone turned up once. Relative to the germline gene, one junction end is altered; a read error may explain this. The chain couples TRBV9 to TRBJ1-2; D unresolved. Germline CDR1 is SGDLS and CDR2 is YYNGEE. The CDR3 totals 12 residues. Here the CDR3 DNA reads TGTGCCAGCAGCGTATCCTTCGAGGCTGGGTCCTTC. This translates into CASSVSFEAGSF.

This rearrangement joins TRBV5-5 to TRBJ1-2; 8 bases line up with TRBD1. The CDR3 has 15 residues. The trim removed 1 base at V and 4 bases at J, leaving 6 bases unmatched. CDR1 is SGHKS and CDR2 is YYEKEE in the germline V gene (reference sequence). The CDR3 loop reads CASSLIGQGAYGYTF. CDR3 bases: TGTGCCAGCAGCTTGATTGGACAGGGAGCCTATGGCTACACCTTC.